The TCR beta chain under discussion was sequenced for a study of shared clonotypes between healthy human individuals. CDR1 and CDR2 (germline): MGHRA, YSYEKL. The CDR3 runs 16 residues. V lost 0 bases and J 6 bases, leaving 14 bases between the germline ends. Libraries were prepared by immunoSEQ multiplex PCR; TCRdb keeps only in-frame clonotypes and omits some of them. The sample has hundreds of thousands of clones; roughly 95% are singletons. Source material: naive CD4+ T cells sorted from blood. Subset: CD45RA+ positively selected. The TCR sequence derives from a woman in her thirties in good health. The chain couples TRBV4-1 to TRBJ2-2; D not certain. In DNA form, the CDR3 reads TGCGCCAGCAGCCAAGAGGTAGCCTTAAGGTCCGGGGAGCTGTTTTTT. It translates to CASSQEVALRSGELFF.